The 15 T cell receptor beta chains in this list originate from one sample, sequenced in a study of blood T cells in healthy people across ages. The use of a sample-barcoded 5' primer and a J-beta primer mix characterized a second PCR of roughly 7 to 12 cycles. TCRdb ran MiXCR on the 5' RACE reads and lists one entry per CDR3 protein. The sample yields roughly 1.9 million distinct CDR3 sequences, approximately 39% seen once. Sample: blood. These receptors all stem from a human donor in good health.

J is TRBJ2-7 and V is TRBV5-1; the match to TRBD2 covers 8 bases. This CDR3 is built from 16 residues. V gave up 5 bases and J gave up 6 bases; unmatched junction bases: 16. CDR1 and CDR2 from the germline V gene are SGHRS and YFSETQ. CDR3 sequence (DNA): TGCGCCAGCAGATTTTATTCTAGCGGGTCCATGGGCGAGCAGTACTTC. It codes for CASRFYSSGSMGEQYF.

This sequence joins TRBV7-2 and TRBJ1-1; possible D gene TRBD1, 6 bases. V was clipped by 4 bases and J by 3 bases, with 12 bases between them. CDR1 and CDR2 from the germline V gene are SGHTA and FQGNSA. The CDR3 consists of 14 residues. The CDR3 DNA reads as TGTGCCAGCAGCTCCCAAAGGGGGTACACTGAAGCTTTCTTT. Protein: CASSSQRGYTEAFF.

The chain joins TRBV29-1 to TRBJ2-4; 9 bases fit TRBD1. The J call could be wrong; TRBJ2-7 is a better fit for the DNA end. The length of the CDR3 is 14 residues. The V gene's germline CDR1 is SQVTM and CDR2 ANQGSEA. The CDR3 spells CSVELEDRGYEQYF. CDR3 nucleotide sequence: TGCAGCGTTGAATTAGAGGACAGGGGTTACGAGCAGTACTTC.

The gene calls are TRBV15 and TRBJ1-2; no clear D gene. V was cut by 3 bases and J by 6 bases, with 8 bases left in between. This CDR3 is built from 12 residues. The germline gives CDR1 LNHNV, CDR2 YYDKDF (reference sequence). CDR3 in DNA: TGTGCCACCAGCAGGGACGGGGATGGCTACACCTTC. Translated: CATSRDGDGYTF.

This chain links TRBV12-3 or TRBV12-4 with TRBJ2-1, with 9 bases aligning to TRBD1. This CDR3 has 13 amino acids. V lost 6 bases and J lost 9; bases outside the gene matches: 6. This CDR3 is CASRNRGLGEQFF. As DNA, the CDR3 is TGTGCCAGCAGAAACAGGGGGCTAGGTGAGCAGTTCTTC.

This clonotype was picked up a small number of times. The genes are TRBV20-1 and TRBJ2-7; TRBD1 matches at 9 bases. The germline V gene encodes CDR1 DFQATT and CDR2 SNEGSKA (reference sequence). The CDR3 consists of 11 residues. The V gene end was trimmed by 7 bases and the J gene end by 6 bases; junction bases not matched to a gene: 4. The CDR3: CSGQTGGEQYF. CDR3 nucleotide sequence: TGCAGTGGTCAGACAGGGGGCGAGCAGTACTTC.

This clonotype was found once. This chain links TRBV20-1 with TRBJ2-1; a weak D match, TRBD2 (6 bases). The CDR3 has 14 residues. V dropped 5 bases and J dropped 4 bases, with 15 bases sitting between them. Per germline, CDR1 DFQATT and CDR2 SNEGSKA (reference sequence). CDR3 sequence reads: CSAQDGGWYNEQFF. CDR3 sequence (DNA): TGCAGTGCTCAGGACGGAGGGTGGTACAATGAGCAGTTCTTC.

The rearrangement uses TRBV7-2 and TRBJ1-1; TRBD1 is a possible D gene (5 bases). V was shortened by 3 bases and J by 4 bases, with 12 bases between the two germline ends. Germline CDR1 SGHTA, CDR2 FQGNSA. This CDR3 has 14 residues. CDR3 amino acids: CASSFTGYGTEAFF. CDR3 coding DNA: TGTGCCAGCAGCTTTACAGGATATGGCACTGAAGCTTTCTTT.

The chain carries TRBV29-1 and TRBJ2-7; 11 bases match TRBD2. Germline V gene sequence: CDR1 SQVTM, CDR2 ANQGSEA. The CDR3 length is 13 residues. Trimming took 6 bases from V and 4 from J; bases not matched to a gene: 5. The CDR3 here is CSVILAGVYEQYF. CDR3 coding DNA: TGCAGCGTAATACTAGCGGGGGTTTACGAGCAGTACTTC.

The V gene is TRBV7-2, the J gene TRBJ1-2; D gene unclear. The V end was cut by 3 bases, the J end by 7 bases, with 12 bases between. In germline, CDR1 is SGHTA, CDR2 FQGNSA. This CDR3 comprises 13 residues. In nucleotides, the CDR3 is TGTGCCAGCAGCTTGAGGGTAATAAGTGGCTACACCTTC. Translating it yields CASSLRVISGYTF.

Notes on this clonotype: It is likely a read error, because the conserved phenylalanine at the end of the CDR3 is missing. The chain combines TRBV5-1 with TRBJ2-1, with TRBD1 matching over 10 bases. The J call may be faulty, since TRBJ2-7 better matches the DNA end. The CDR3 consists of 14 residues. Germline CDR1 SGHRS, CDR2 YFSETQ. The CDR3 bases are TGCGCCAGCAGTTTAGGACAGGGGGTCCACGAGCAGTACTGC. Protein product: CASSLGQGVHEQYC.

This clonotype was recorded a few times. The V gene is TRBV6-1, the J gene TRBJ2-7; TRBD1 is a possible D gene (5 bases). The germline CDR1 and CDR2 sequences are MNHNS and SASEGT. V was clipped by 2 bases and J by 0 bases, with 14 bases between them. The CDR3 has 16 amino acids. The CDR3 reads CASSEFAGRLSYEQYF. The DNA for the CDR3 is TGTGCCAGCAGTGAATTTGCAGGGCGTCTCTCCTACGAGCAGTACTTC.

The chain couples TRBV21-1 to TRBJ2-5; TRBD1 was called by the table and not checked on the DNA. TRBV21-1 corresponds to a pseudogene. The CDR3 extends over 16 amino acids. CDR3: CASSISEQGGEETQYF. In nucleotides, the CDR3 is TGTGCCAGCAGCATTTCCGAACAGGGCGGGGAGGAGACCCAGTACTTC.

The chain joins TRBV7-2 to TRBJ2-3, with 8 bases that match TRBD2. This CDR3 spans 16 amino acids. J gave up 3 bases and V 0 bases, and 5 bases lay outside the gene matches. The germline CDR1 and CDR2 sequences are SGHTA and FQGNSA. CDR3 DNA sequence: TGTGCCAGCAGCTTAGCTATAGCGGGGAGGACAGATACGCAGTATTTT. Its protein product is CASSLAIAGRTDTQYF.

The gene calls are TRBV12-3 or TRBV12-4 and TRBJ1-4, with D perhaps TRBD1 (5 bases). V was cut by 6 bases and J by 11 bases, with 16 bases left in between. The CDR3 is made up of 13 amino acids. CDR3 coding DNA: TGTGCCAGCAGCCTCACAGGATGTGCGAAACTGTTTTTT. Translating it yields CASSLTGCAKLFF.